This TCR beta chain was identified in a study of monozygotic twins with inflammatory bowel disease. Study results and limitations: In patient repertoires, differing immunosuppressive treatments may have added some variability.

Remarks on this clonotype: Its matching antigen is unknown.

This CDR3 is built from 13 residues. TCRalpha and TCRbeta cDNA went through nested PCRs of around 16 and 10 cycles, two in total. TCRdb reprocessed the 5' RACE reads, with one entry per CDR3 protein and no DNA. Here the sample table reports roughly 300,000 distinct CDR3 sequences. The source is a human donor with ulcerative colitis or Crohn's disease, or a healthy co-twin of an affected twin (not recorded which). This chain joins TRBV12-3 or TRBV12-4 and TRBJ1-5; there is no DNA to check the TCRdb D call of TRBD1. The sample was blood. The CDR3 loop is CASRGTGNQPQHF.